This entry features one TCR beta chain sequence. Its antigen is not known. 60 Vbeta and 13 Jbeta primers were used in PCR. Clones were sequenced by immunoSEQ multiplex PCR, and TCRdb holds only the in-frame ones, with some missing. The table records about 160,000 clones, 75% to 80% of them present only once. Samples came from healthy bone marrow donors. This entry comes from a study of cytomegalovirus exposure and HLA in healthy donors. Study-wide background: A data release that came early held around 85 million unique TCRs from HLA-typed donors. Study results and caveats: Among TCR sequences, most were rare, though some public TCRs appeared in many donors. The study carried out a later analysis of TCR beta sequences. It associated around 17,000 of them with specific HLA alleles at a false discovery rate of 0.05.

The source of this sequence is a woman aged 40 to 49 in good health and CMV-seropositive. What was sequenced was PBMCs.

The chain's CDR3 is CASRGQGSYGYTF. The DNA of the CDR3 is TGTGCCAGCAGGGGACAGGGGTCCTATGGCTACACCTTC. This chain uses TRBV6-6 with TRBJ1-2, with 10 nucleotides matching TRBD1. The CDR3 sequence is 13 residues long. The germline V gene has CDR1 MNHNY and CDR2 SVGAGI (reference sequence). Losses at the gene ends were 6 bases for V and 4 bases for J; bases not matched to a gene: 2.